The entry below describes one T cell receptor (beta chain). Its antigen is still unknown. These data are taken from a study of Ad26.COV2.S vaccination and SARS-CoV-2 variants. About the study: Intramuscularly, Ad26.COV2.S was given either once or twice, 56 days apart. Whole-study findings and limits: A substantial breadth of spike-specific CD8+ and CD4+ T cell responses after vaccination has been reported.

TCRdb keeps only in-frame clones here, not all; method: immunoSEQ multiplex PCR. The sample consists of hundreds of thousands of clones, more than 80% of them appearing once. Indicated treatment: around 19 received Ad26.COV2.S at low or high dose, single or two shots; 5 received placebo; per-sample allocation not given. The samples date from day 63 after the first vaccine or placebo injection. The donor was a Boston adult aged 18-55 years. The CDR3 runs to 14 residues. V dropped 8 bases and J dropped 7; count of bases not matched to a gene: 14. Germline V CDR1 and CDR2: GTSNPN, SVGIG (reference sequence).

The rearrangement joins TRBV30 to TRBJ2-1; 7 nucleotides agree with TRBD2. This TCR was recovered from a person between 18 and 60 years old who received the Ad26.COV2.S COVID-19 vaccine or a placebo. The sequenced sample was peripheral blood, obtained in a trial of Ad26.COV2.S vaccine versus placebo. CDR3 residues: CAGTPAGRRNEQFF. The CDR3 DNA follows: TGTGCCGGAACGCCAGCGGGAAGAAGGAATGAGCAGTTCTTC. The variable domain in full, completed from reference TRBV30 and TRBJ2-1, reads SQTIHQWPATLVQPVGSPLSLECTVEGTSNPNLYWYRQAAGRGLQLLFYSVGIGQISSEVPQNLSASRPQDRQFILSSKKLLLSDSGFYLCAGTPAGRRNEQFFGPGTRLTVL.